One sample yielded the 29 T cell receptor beta chains listed below, sequenced in a study of immune evolution from preneoplasia to lung adenocarcinoma. Libraries were prepared by immunoSEQ multiplex PCR; TCRdb keeps only in-frame clonotypes and omits some of them. This sample yields approximately 11,000 clones, of which around 75% are seen a single time; approximately 28% belongs to the top ten. Sequenced: FFPE normal lung tissue adjacent to the tumor. Every receptor here comes from a person in their sixties or seventies with lung adenocarcinoma. Some clones in this sample may be carry-over from other donors' samples.

This clone came up once. A read error may account for a junction end that differs from germline. The chain uses TRBV6-6 and TRBJ2-7; D unresolved. The CDR3 is made up of 13 amino acids. CDR1 and CDR2 (germline): MNHNY, SVGAGI (reference sequence). CDR3 loop: CASTPSSSYKQYF. CDR3 nucleotide sequence: TGTGCCAGCACCCCGAGTAGCTCCTACAAGCAGTACTTC.

This clone appeared once. The V call is TRBV28, the J call TRBJ1-5; D not resolved. Germline-derived CDR1 and CDR2 are MDHEN and SYDVKM. The CDR3 covers 15 residues. Trimming shortened V by 6 bases and J by 2 bases, and 14 bases separated the two germline ends. CDR3 DNA: TGTGCCAGCAGCTCGGGGTTCAGAGGCAATCAGCCCCAGCATTTT. This encodes CASSSGFRGNQPQHF.

The chain links TRBV11-2 to TRBJ2-7; either TRBD1 or TRBD2 may fit D (5 bases each). Per germline, CDR1 SGHAT and CDR2 FQNNGV. CDR3 length: 12 amino acids. Trimming stripped 5 bases from V and 7 bases from J, with 12 bases between. DNA for the CDR3: TGTGCCAGCAGCGTAGGGACCGGGGAGCAGTACTTC. The encoded protein is CASSVGTGEQYF.

The rearrangement links TRBV19 to TRBJ2-5, with unresolved D. Germline CDR1 is LNHDA and CDR2 is SQIVND (reference sequence). The CDR3 consists of 18 residues. The V gene lost 4 bases and the J gene lost 0 bases, with 21 bases spanning the gap. In nucleotides, the CDR3 is TGTGCCAGTAGTAGCAGGCCGCGGAGTAGGAAGTACCAAGAGACCCAGTACTTC. Translating gives CASSSRPRSRKYQETQYF.

This clone was found a few times. The chain employs TRBV19 and TRBJ2-7; D possibly corresponds to TRBD2 (7 bases). The CDR3 length is 14 residues. Deletions cut 4 bases from V and 5 bases from J, with 15 bases between. Germline CDR1 is LNHDA and CDR2 is SQIVND (reference sequence). The CDR3 bases are TGTGCCAGTAGTAGGGGAGGGACACCGGACGAGCAGTACTTC. Translating gives CASSRGGTPDEQYF.

The chain's CDR3 is CASSLHRSASGLYEQYF. Written as DNA, the CDR3 is TGTGCCAGCAGCTTGCATCGGTCGGCTAGCGGGCTCTACGAGCAGTACTTC. This chain joins TRBV7-2 and TRBJ2-7; 8 bases match TRBD2. The CDR3 contains 17 residues. Trimming took 3 bases from V and 3 from J; bases not matched to a gene: 13. Looked up from germline, CDR1 is SGHTA and CDR2 is FQGNSA.

As to this clone: Other DNA sequences in this specimen translate into the identical CDR3. The V gene is TRBV27, the J gene TRBJ2-3; D is unclear. Looked up from germline, CDR1 is MNHEY and CDR2 is SMNVEV (reference sequence). The CDR3 extends over 13 amino acids. With 0 bases removed from V and 2 bases from J, the gap between germline ends came to 3 bases. CDR3 loop: CASSLSITDTQYF. CDR3 DNA: TGTGCCAGCAGTTTATCCATCACAGATACGCAGTATTTT.

This chain connects TRBV6-1 to TRBJ2-2, with 9 bases lining up with TRBD2. This CDR3 is built from 15 residues. V lost 1 base and J lost 6; bases outside the gene matches: 3. Germline loops: CDR1 MNHNS, CDR2 SASEGT. The CDR3 loop reads CASSEGAGGAGELFF. The DNA of the CDR3 is TGTGCCAGCAGTGAAGGGGCGGGAGGGGCCGGGGAGCTGTTTTTT.

This clone was detected a few times. J is TRBJ2-3 and V is TRBV5-1; 8 nucleotides agree with TRBD1. The CDR3 loop spans 14 amino acids. Germline lookup yields CDR1 SGHRS and CDR2 YFSETQ. V shed 3 bases and J 6 bases; nucleotides not matched to a gene: 6. The CDR3 spells CASSSGQGMDTQYF. CDR3 coding DNA: TGCGCCAGCAGCTCCGGACAGGGAATGGATACGCAGTATTTT. Full variable domain (remainder filled in from reference TRBV5-1 and TRBJ2-3): KAGVTQTPRYLIKTRGQQVTLSCSPISGHRSVSWYQQTPGQGLQFLFEYFSETQRNKGNFPGRFSGRQFSNSRSEMNVSTLELGDSALYLCASSSGQGMDTQYFGPGTRLTVL.

The V call is TRBV6-5, the J call TRBJ2-1; D is perhaps TRBD1 or TRBD2 (5 bases each). The CDR3 runs to 11 residues. Germline-derived CDR1 and CDR2 are MNHEY and SVGAGI. The V end was cut by 6 bases, the J end by 12 bases, with 12 bases between. The CDR3 here is CASRKGTRQFF. The CDR3 nucleotides read TGTGCCAGCAGAAAAGGGACCAGGCAGTTCTTC.

This clone was detected only a few times. The CDR3 loop is CASTWQGADNTEAFF. CDR3 coding DNA: TGTGCCAGTACATGGCAGGGGGCAGATAACACTGAAGCTTTCTTT. This rearrangement joins TRBV19 to TRBJ1-1; TRBD1 agrees at 8 bases. Germline V gene data show CDR1 as LNHDA and CDR2 as SQIVND (reference sequence). CDR3 size: 15 residues. V was pared by 7 bases and J by 2 bases, with 9 bases of the junction left unmatched.

This clone is medium-sized within its sample. The chain recombines TRBV30 with TRBJ2-7; 7 positions agree with TRBD1. The J segment lost 4 bases and the V segment lost 3 bases, leaving 6 bases of the junction unmatched. The V gene's germline CDR1 is GTSNPN and CDR2 SVGIG (reference sequence). There are 13 residues in the CDR3. CDR3 coding DNA: TGTGCCTGGAGCCCAGGGACAGTTTACGAGCAGTACTTC. This codes for CAWSPGTVYEQYF.

This chain joins TRBV4-1 and TRBJ1-1, with a possible D match to TRBD1 (5 bases). Germline CDR1 reads MGHRA; CDR2 reads YSYEKL. This CDR3 has 17 residues. Trimming took off 2 bases at V and 1 base at J, with 17 bases between the two ends. The CDR3 sequence: CASSQYGGRGANTEAFF. The DNA for the CDR3 is TGCGCCAGCAGCCAATACGGGGGACGAGGGGCGAACACTGAAGCTTTCTTT.

V gene TRBV28 combines with J gene TRBJ2-7; TRBD1 or TRBD2 may be the D gene (5 bases each). The CDR3 covers 16 residues. Trimming shortened V by 4 bases and J by 3 bases, and 19 bases separated the two germline ends. Germline V gives CDR1 MDHEN, CDR2 SYDVKM. The CDR3 spells CASSSLPGRGNYEQYF. For the CDR3, the DNA is TGTGCCAGCAGTTCACTACCGGGACGAGGGAACTACGAGCAGTACTTC.

The gene calls are TRBV18 and TRBJ1-4; no definite D call. V was cut by 3 bases and J by 0 bases, with 11 bases left in between. The CDR3 covers 16 residues. The germline V gene has CDR1 KGHSH and CDR2 LQKENI. CDR3 in amino acids: CASSPLAQATNEKLFF. In DNA form, the CDR3 reads TGTGCCAGCTCACCTCTCGCCCAGGCAACTAATGAAAAACTGTTTTTT.

The chain uses TRBV28 and TRBJ2-1, with no clear D. This CDR3 is built from 12 residues. The V and J ends lost 7 bases and 10 bases respectively, with 14 bases between them. Germline V lookup: CDR1 MDHEN, CDR2 SYDVKM. CDR3 nucleotide sequence: TGTGCCAGCAAAAAAGGCGAGGTGGAGCAGTTCTTC. It yields the protein CASKKGEVEQFF.

The rearrangement links TRBV30 to TRBJ1-1; tentative D call: TRBD1 (5 bases). Germline V gives CDR1 GTSNPN, CDR2 SVGIG (reference sequence). The CDR3 spans 14 residues. V was shortened by 4 bases and J by 8 bases, with 20 bases between the two germline ends. This CDR3 reads CAWTPGPKLREAFF. In DNA, the CDR3 is TGTGCCTGGACCCCGGGACCTAAGCTCAGGGAAGCTTTCTTT. The entire variable domain, with the rest obtained from reference TRBV30 and TRBJ1-1, is as follows: SQTIHQWPATLVQPVGSPLSLECTVEGTSNPNLYWYRQAAGRGLQLLFYSVGIGQISSEVPQNLSASRPQDRQFILSSKKLLLSDSGFYLCAWTPGPKLREAFFGQGTRLTVV.

The V gene is TRBV30, the J gene TRBJ2-1, with a weak D call TRBD1 (5 bases). The germline V and J ends were trimmed by 4 bases and 7 bases, with 11 bases remaining between them. The CDR3 covers 12 residues. Germline V gene lookup returns CDR1 GTSNPN and CDR2 SVGIG (reference sequence). CDR3 DNA sequence: TGTGCCTGGAAGGGGTTGGGAAATGAGCAGTTCTTC. Translating it yields CAWKGLGNEQFF.

The chain is built from TRBV11-3 and TRBJ1-1; D uncertain. The V and J ends lost 5 bases and 5 bases respectively, with 9 bases between them. CDR1 is SGHNT and CDR2 is YENEEA in the germline V gene. This CDR3 contains 12 residues. CDR3 sequence: CASSPVGTEAFF. DNA of the CDR3: TGTGCCAGCAGCCCCGTTGGGACTGAAGCTTTCTTT.

This clone was observed a handful of times. This chain uses TRBV7-6 with TRBJ1-2, with D tentatively TRBD1 (5 bases). V dropped 1 base and J dropped 7 bases, with 10 bases sitting between them. The germline V gene has CDR1 SGHVS and CDR2 FNYEAQ. The CDR3 contains 13 residues. CDR3 coding DNA: TGTGCCAGCAGCTTAGGGACAACAAGTGGCTACACCTTC. Residues: CASSLGTTSGYTF. The entire variable domain, with the rest obtained from reference TRBV7-6 and TRBJ1-2, is as follows: GAGVSQSPRYKVTKRGQDVALRCDPISGHVSLYWYRQALGQGPEFLTYFNYEAQQDKSGLPNDRFSAERPEGSISTLTIQRTEQRDSAMYRCASSLGTTSGYTFGSGTRLTVV.

This clone was seen a few times. Written as DNA, the CDR3 is TGTGCCAGCAGTTCCGTGGACACTGAAGCTTTCTTT. Translated, it gives CASSSVDTEAFF. This sequence joins TRBV28 and TRBJ1-1; D unclear. The germline V gene encodes CDR1 MDHEN and CDR2 SYDVKM. The CDR3 extends over 12 amino acids. Trimming left V 4 bases short and J 3 bases short, with 6 bases between.

The chain links TRBV10-3 to TRBJ2-3, with TRBD1 matching 7 bases. Losses at the gene ends were 6 bases for V and 2 bases for J; bases not matched to a gene: 2. CDR1 and CDR2 from the germline V gene are ENHRY and SYGVKD. The CDR3 is made up of 13 amino acids. The CDR3 bases are TGTGCCATCAGGGGACAGCCCACAGATACGCAGTATTTT. Amino acid sequence: CAIRGQPTDTQYF.

The J gene is TRBJ2-7, the V gene TRBV19, with TRBD1 matching over 11 bases. The CDR3 loop spans 14 amino acids. The germline gives CDR1 LNHDA, CDR2 SQIVND (reference sequence). Trimming removed 6 bases from V and 3 bases from J; junction bases left unmatched: 4. The CDR3 spells CASSPGQGGYEQYF. CDR3 nucleotides: TGTGCCAGTAGCCCGGGACAGGGGGGCTACGAGCAGTACTTC.

V usage is TRBV7-5 and J usage is TRBJ2-7; the DNA was not used to check the table's D call, TRBD2. TRBV7-5 is classified as a pseudogene. The CDR3 length is 15 residues. The CDR3 region has the DNA TGTGTCAGAAGCGGAGGGGTTAGCGTATCCTACGAGCAGTACTTC. Protein product: CVRSGGVSVSYEQYF.

Judged by abundance, this clone is medium-sized. J is TRBJ2-2 and V is TRBV2; TRBD1 or TRBD2 may be the D gene (5 bases each). Per germline, CDR1 SNHLY and CDR2 FYNNEI. The CDR3 covers 16 residues. Trimming removed 0 bases from V and 0 bases from J, with 8 bases in between. The CDR3 reads CASSEAGTPNTGELFF. CDR3 nucleotide sequence: TGTGCCAGCAGTGAAGCGGGGACCCCGAACACCGGGGAGCTGTTTTTT.

CDR3 DNA sequence: TGCGCCAGCAGCCCCGGGAGGGGGGATGGCTACACCTTC. It codes for CASSPGRGDGYTF. The rearrangement joins TRBV5-1 to TRBJ1-2, with D maybe TRBD1 (6 bases). V gave up 4 bases and J gave up 6 bases, with 13 bases separating them. The CDR3 totals 13 residues. Per germline, CDR1 SGHRS and CDR2 YFSETQ. Supplemented by reference TRBV5-1 and TRBJ1-2, the full variable domain reads KAGVTQTPRYLIKTRGQQVTLSCSPISGHRSVSWYQQTPGQGLQFLFEYFSETQRNKGNFPGRFSGRQFSNSRSEMNVSTLELGDSALYLCASSPGRGDGYTFGSGTRLTVV.

The chain couples TRBV9 to TRBJ2-2; 9 bases are shared with TRBD2. The V and J ends lost 1 base and 3 bases, in that order; junction bases with no gene match: 10. This CDR3 is 18 amino acids long. From germline, CDR1 is SGDLS and CDR2 YYNGEE. The DNA for the CDR3 is TGTGCCAGCAGCGTACAAGCGGGAGGCGGGATGGACACCGGGGAGCTGTTTTTT. This translates into CASSVQAGGGMDTGELFF.

The chain joins TRBV29-1 to TRBJ1-1, with 10 bases aligning to TRBD1. Germline lookup yields CDR1 SQVTM and CDR2 ANQGSEA. V trimming: 7 bases; J trimming: 5 bases; junction bases outside the gene matches: 7. The length of the CDR3 is 13 residues. CDR3 coding DNA: TGCAGCGCAGACAGGGGGCAATGGACTGAAGCTTTCTTT. Translating gives CSADRGQWTEAFF.

V usage is TRBV30 and J usage is TRBJ1-4; 7 bases match TRBD1. The CDR3 loop spans 13 amino acids. Germline CDR1 GTSNPN, CDR2 SVGIG (reference sequence). Trimming at V came to 7 bases and at J to 5 bases, leaving 7 bases not matched to a gene. The CDR3 nucleotides read TGTGCCTCAAACAGGGGAGGGAATGAAAAACTGTTTTTT. It is translated as CASNRGGNEKLFF. The full variable domain, its missing parts supplied by reference TRBV30 and TRBJ1-4, is SQTIHQWPATLVQPVGSPLSLECTVEGTSNPNLYWYRQAAGRGLQLLFYSVGIGQISSEVPQNLSASRPQDRQFILSSKKLLLSDSGFYLCASNRGGNEKLFFGSGTQLSVL.